This T cell receptor (beta chain) stems from a study of control samples from healthy donors and cancer patients. The germline V gene has CDR1 GTSNPN and CDR2 SVGIG (reference sequence). The CDR3 contains 16 residues. Trimming took off 3 bases at V and 0 bases at J, with 15 bases between the two ends. Profiled with immunoSEQ multiplex PCR; TCRdb holds only in-frame clones, not every one. Altogether some 120,000 clones are present, approximately 89% being singletons, with the ten largest covering roughly 8.8%. The gene calls are TRBV30 and TRBJ1-3; D possibly corresponds to TRBD1 (6 bases). What was sequenced was blood. The source of this sequence is a man aged 18 to 29 in good health. In nucleotides, the CDR3 is TGTGCCTGGAGGCCCCCGGGACAACTCTCTGGAAACACCATATATTTT. Translated, it gives CAWRPPGQLSGNTIYF.